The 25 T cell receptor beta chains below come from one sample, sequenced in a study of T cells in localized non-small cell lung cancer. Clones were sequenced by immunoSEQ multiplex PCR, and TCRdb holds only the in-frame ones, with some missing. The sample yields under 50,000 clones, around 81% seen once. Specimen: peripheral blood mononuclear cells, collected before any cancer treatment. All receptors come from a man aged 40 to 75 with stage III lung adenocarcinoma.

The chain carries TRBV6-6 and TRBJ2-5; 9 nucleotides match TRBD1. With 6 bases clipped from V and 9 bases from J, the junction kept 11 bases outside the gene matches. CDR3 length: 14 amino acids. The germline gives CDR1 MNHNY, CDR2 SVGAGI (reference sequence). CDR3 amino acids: CASSPTGGLGAQYF. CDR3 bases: TGTGCCAGCAGCCCGACAGGGGGACTCGGGGCCCAGTACTTC.

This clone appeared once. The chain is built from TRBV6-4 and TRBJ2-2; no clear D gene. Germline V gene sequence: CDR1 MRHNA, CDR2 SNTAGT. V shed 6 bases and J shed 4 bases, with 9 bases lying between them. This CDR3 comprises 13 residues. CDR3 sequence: CASRASSTGELFF. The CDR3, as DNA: TGTGCCAGCAGGGCAAGTAGCACCGGGGAGCTGTTTTTT.

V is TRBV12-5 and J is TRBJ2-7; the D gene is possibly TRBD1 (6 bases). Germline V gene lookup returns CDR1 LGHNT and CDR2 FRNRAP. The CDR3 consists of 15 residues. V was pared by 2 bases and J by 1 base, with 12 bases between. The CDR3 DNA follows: TGTGCTAGTGGTTTGTCAGGGGTTACTTCCTACGAGCAGTACTTC. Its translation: CASGLSGVTSYEQYF.

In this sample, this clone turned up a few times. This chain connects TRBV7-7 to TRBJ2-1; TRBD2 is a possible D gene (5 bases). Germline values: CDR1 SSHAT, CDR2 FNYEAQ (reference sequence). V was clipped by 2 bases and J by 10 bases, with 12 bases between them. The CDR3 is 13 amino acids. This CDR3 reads CASSLLSGNEQFF. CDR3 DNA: TGTGCCAGCAGCTTATTAAGCGGAAACGAGCAGTTCTTC.

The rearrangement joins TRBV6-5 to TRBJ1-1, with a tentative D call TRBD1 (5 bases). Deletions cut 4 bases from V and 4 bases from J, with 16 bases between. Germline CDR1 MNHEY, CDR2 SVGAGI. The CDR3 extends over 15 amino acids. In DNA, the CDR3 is TGTGCCAGCAGTTCTCAGGGACTGCTAATCACTGAAGCTTTCTTT. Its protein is CASSSQGLLITEAFF.

The CDR3 DNA reads as TGCAGCGTTGAAGAGGCCCTCTCCTACGAGCAGTACTTC. Translating it yields CSVEEALSYEQYF. The V gene is TRBV29-1, the J gene TRBJ2-7, with D uncertain. Germline loops: CDR1 SQVTM, CDR2 ANQGSEA. The V end was cut by 0 bases, the J end by 0 bases, with 6 bases between. This CDR3 is built from 13 residues.

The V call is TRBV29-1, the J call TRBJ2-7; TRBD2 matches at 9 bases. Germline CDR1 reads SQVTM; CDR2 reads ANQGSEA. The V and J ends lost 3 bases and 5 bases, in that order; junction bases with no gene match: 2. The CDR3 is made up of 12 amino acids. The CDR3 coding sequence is TGCAGCGTTGAGCGGGGGGGCCACGAGCAGTACTTC. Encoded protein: CSVERGGHEQYF.

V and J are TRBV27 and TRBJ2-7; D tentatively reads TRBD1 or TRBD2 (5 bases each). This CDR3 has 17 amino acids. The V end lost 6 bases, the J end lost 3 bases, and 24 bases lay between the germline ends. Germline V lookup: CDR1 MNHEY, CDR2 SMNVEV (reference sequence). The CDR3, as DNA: TGTGCCAGCAGCTACCGGGTGGGCAGGGAGTACAGCTACGAGCAGTACTTC. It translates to CASSYRVGREYSYEQYF.

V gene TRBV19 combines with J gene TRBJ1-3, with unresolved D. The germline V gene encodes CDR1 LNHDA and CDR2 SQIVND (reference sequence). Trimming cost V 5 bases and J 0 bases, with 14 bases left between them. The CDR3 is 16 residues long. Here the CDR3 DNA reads TGTGCCAGTAGTCTCTTCGCGATAAACTCTGGAAACACCATATATTTT. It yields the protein CASSLFAINSGNTIYF.

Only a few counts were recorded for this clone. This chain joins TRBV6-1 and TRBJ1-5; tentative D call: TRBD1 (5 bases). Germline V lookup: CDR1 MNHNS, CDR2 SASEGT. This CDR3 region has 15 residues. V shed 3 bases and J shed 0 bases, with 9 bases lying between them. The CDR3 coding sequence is TGTGCCAGCAGTGACTCAGGGTATAGCAATCAGCCCCAGCATTTT. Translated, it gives CASSDSGYSNQPQHF.

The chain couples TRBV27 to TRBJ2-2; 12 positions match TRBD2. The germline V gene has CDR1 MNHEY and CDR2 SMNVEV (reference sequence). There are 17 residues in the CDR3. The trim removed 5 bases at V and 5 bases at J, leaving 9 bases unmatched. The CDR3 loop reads CASSKLLAGGPTGELFF. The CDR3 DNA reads TGTGCCAGCAGTAAGCTTCTAGCGGGGGGGCCTACCGGGGAGCTGTTTTTT.

The CDR3 nucleotides are TGTGCCGTCACACCGGGACTAGCGGGGGAGACCCAGTACTTC. The encoded protein is CAVTPGLAGETQYF. V is TRBV10-3 and J is TRBJ2-5; 13 nucleotides align to TRBD2. CDR1 and CDR2 from the germline V gene are ENHRY and SYGVKD. V lost 11 bases and J lost 5; bases outside the gene matches: 8. The CDR3 totals 14 residues.

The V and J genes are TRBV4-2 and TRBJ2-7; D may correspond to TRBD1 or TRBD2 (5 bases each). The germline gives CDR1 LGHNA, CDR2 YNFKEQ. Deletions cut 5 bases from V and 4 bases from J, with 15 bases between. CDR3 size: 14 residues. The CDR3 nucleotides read TGTGCCAGCAGCTTGGAGGTAGGGGTTTACGAGCAGTACTTC. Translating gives CASSLEVGVYEQYF.

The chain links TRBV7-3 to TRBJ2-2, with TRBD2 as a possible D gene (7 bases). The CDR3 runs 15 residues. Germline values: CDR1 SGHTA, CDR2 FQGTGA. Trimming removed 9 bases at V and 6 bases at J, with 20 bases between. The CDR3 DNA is TGTGCCAGTAACGGGGGGCCGCTTTTCGCCGGGGAGCTGTTTTTT. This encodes CASNGGPLFAGELFF.

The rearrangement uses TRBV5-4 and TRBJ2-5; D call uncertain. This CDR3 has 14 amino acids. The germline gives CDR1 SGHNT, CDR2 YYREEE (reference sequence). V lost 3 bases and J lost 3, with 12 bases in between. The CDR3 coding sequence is TGTGCCAGCAGCTCGGACCTATGGGAAGAGACCCAGTACTTC. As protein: CASSSDLWEETQYF.

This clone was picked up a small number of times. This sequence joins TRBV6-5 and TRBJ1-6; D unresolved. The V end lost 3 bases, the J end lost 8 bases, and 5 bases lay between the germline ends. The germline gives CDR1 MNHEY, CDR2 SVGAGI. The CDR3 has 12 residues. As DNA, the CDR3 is TGTGCCAGCAGTTATCGAGATTCACCCCTCCACTTT. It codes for CASSYRDSPLHF.

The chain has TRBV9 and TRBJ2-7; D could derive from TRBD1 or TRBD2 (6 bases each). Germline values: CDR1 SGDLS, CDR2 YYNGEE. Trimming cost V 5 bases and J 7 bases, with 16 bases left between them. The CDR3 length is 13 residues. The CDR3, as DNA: TGTGCCAGCAGTTTTCCGGGGGCGGGGGAGCAGTACTTC. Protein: CASSFPGAGEQYF.

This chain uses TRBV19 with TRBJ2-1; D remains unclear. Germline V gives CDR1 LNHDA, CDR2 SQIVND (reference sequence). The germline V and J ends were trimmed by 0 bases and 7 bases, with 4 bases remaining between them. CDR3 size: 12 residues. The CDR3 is CASSIEGNEQFF. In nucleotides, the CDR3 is TGTGCCAGTAGTATAGAAGGTAATGAGCAGTTCTTC.

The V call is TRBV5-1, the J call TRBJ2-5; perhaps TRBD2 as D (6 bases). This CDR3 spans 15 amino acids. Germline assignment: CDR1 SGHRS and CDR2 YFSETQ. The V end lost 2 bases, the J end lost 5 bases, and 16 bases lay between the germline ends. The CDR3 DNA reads TGCGCCAGCAGCTTCGCGGGGTCCAGGGAGGAGACCCAGTACTTC. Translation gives CASSFAGSREETQYF.

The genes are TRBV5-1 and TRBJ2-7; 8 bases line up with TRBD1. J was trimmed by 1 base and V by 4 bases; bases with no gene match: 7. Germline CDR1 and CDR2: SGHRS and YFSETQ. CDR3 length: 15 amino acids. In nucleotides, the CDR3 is TGCGCCAGCAGCGTGGCCGGGACAGGTTCCTACGAGCAGTACTTC. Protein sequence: CASSVAGTGSYEQYF.

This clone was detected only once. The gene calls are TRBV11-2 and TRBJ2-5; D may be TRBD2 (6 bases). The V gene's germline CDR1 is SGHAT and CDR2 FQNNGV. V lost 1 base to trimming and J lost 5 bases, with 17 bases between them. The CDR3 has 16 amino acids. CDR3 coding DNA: TGTGCCAGCAGCTTAGTGATAGCGGTCTTCGGGGAGACCCAGTACTTC. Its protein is CASSLVIAVFGETQYF.

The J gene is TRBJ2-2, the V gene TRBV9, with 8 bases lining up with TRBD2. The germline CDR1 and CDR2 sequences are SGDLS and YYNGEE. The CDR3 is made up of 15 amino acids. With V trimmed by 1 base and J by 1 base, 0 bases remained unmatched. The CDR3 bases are TGTGCCAGCAGCGTACTAGCGGGGAACACCGGGGAGCTGTTTTTT. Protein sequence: CASSVLAGNTGELFF.

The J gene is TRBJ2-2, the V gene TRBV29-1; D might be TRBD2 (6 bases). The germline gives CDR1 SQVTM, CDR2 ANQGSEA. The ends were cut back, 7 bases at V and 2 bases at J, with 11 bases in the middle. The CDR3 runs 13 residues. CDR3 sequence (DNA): TGCAGCGCCGGCGGGGTTAACACCGGGGAGCTGTTTTTT. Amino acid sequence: CSAGGVNTGELFF.

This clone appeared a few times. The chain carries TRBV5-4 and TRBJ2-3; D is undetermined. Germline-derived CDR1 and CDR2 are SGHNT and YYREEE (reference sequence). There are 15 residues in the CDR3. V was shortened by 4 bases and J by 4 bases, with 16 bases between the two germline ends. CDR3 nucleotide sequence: TGTGCCAGCAGCCTGACGGGTAGGACGGCAGATACGCAGTATTTT. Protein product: CASSLTGRTADTQYF.

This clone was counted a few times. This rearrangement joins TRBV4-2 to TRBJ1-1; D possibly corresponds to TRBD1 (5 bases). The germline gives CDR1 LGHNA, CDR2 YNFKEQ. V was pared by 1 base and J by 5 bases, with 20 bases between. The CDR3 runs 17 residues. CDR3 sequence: CASSQGFSETVWTEAFF. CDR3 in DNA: TGTGCCAGCAGCCAAGGGTTCTCCGAGACAGTCTGGACTGAAGCTTTCTTT.